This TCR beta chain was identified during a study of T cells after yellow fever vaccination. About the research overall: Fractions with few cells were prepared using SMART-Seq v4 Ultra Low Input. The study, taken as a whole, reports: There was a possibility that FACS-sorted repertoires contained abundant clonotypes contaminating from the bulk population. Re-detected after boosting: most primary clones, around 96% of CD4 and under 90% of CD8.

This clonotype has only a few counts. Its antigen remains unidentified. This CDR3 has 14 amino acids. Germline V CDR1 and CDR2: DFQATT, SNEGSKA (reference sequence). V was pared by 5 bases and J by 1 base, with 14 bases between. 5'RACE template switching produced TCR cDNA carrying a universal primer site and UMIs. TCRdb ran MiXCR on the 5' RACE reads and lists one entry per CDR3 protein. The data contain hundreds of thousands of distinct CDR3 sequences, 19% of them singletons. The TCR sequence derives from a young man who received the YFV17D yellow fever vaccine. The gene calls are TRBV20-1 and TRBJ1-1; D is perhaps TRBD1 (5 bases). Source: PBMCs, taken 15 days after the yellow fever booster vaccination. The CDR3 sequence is CSALIPTGNTEAFF. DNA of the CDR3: TGCAGTGCTTTAATTCCCACAGGGAACACTGAAGCTTTCTTT.